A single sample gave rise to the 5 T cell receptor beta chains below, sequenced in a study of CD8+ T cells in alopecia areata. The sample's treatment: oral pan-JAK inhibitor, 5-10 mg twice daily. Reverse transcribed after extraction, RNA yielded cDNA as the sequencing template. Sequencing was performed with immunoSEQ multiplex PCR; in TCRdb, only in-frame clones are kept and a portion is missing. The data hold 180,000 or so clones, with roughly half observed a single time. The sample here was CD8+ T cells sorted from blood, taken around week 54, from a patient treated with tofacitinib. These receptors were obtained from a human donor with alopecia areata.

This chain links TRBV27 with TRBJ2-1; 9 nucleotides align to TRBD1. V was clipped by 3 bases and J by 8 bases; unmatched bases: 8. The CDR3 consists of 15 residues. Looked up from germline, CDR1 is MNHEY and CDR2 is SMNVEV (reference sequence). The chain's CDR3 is CASSLAGQGIDEQFF. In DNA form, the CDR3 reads TGTGCCAGCAGTTTGGCGGGACAGGGTATAGATGAGCAGTTCTTC.

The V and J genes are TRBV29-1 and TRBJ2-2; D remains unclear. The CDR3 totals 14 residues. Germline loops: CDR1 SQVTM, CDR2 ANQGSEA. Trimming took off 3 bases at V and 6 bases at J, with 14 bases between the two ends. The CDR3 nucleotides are TGCAGCGTTGATCTACAGACTCGAGCCGGGGAGCTGTTTTTT. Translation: CSVDLQTRAGELFF.

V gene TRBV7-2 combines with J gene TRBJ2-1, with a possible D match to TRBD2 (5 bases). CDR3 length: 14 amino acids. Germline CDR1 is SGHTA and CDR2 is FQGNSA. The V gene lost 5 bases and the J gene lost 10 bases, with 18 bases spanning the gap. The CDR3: CASSPRRSPGEQFF. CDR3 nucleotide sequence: TGTGCCAGCAGCCCCCGGCGCAGTCCGGGGGAGCAGTTCTTC.

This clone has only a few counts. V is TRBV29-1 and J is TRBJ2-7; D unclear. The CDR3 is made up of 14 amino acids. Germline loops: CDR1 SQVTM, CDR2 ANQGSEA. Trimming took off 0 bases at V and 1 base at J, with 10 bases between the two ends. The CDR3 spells CSVEDAKGSYEQYF. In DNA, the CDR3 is TGCAGCGTTGAAGACGCCAAAGGATCCTACGAGCAGTACTTC.

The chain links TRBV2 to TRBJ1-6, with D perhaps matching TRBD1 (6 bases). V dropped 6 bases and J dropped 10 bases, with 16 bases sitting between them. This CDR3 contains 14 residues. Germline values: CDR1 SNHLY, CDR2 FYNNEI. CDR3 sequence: CASSATGGRSPLHF. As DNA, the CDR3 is TGTGCCAGCAGCGCCACGGGGGGCCGATCACCCCTCCACTTT.